This T cell receptor (beta chain) was sequenced during a study of circulating and synovial CD4+ cells in juvenile arthritis. Study-wide points: Diversity here was lower than in bulk blood CD4 cells.

Some clones are missing from TCRdb's copy, which holds only in-frame ones; the method was immunoSEQ multiplex PCR. The data contain approximately 3,500 clones, 81% of them seen just once; the ten biggest clones take up roughly 3.5%. V dropped 5 bases and J dropped 2; count of bases not matched to a gene: 4. The CDR3 loop spans 14 amino acids. Germline V gives CDR1 SGHTA, CDR2 FQGNSA. This clone is large within its sample. Its target is not known. Sequenced input: CD4+ T cells from synovial fluid. The chain has TRBV7-2 and TRBJ1-1, with 8 bases aligning to TRBD1. This receptor was obtained from a human donor with juvenile idiopathic arthritis. CDR3 bases: TGTGCCAGCAGCCCGCAGGGGGCCAACACTGAAGCTTTCTTT. Translating gives CASSPQGANTEAFF.